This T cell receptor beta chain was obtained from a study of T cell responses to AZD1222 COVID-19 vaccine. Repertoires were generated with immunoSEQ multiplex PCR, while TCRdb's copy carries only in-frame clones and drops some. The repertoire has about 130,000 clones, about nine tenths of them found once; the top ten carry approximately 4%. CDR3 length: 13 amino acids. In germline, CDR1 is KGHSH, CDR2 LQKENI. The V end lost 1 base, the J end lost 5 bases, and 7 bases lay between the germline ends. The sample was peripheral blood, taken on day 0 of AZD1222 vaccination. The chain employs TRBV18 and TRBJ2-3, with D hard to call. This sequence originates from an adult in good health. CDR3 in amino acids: CASSPLVKDTQYF. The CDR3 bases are TGTGCCAGCTCACCACTAGTGAAAGATACGCAGTATTTT.